This is a list of T cell receptor beta chains from one sample in a study of naive and memory T cell subsets. MiXCR was run by TCRdb on the UMI-ligation and nested PCR reads, yielding one entry per CDR3 protein. The sample has around 31,000 distinct CDR3 sequences, roughly 7.3% seen once. The sequenced sample was skin, obtained from a tuberculin skin test site. The origin of the receptors is an adult in good health. Both conserved end residues are part of each CDR3. The D gene is left open where the match is weak. Some rows have no size entry. The others give once, few or many, or a class for an expanded clone.

D	size	J	V	DNA	CDR3
NA	few	TRBJ2-3	TRBV2	TGTGCCAGCGGAAGGGAATTAGGCACAGATACGCAGTATTTT	CASGRELGTDTQYF
TRBD1	few	TRBJ2-7	TRBV6-6	TGTGCCAGCAGCCAACAGGGGGCTGGCTACGAGCAGTACTTC	CASSQQGAGYEQYF
NA	NA	TRBJ1-5	TRBV28	TGTGCCAGCACCCTACAAGGACAGCCCCAGCATTTT	CASTLQGQPQHF
NA	NA	TRBJ1-2	TRBV20-1	TGCAGTGCTGGAGTCGGGACTGAGGGCTATGGCTACACCTTC	CSAGVGTEGYGYTF
NA	NA	TRBJ1-2	TRBV6-5	TGTGCCAGCAGTTATTGGGATACCGGAAACTATGGCTACACCTTC	CASSYWDTGNYGYTF
TRBD1	NA	TRBJ2-7	TRBV25-1	TGTGCCAGCAGTGCCGCAGGGGGACAACGACCCTACGAGCAGTACTTC	CASSAAGGQRPYEQYF
NA	many	TRBJ1-2	TRBV5-1	TGCGCCAGCAGCCAAACCATGGGAAAGAACTATGGCTACACCTTC	CASSQTMGKNYGYTF
NA	many	TRBJ1-1	TRBV25-1	TGTGCCAGCAGTGAATGGGGTTTGTTCTTT	CASSEWGLFF
NA	many	TRBJ2-3	TRBV5-6	TGTGCCAGCAGCATTCCACTAGGCCCAGATACGCAGTATTTT	CASSIPLGPDTQYF
NA	many	TRBJ2-1	TRBV12-3/TRBV12-4	TGTGCCAGCAGTTTGATGCCGGGGGAGCAGTTCTTC	CASSLMPGEQFF
NA	few	TRBJ2-4	TRBV7-8	TGTGCCAGCAGCCAGAACCGACGACAGTCAAGGGACATTCAGTACTTC	CASSQNRRQSRDIQYF
NA	many	TRBJ1-6	TRBV12-3/TRBV12-4	TGTGCCAGCAGTTCCCCCAAGAGCTCCTATAATTCACCCCTCCACTTT	CASSSPKSSYNSPLHF
TRBD2	many	TRBJ2-3	TRBV29-1	TGCAGCGTTGTATTCTTTAGCGGGGGAAGCACAGATACGCAGTATTTT	CSVVFFSGGSTDTQYF
NA	medium-sized	TRBJ2-2	TRBV3-1	TGTGCCAGCAGCCAAGTTAGCACCGGGGAGCTGTTTTTT	CASSQVSTGELFF
NA	few	TRBJ2-7	TRBV27	TGTGCCAGCAGTTTCCTACCCCCTTCGGAGGCCGAGCAGTACTTC	CASSFLPPSEAEQYF
NA	NA	TRBJ1-2	TRBV2	TGTGCCAGCAGTGATCCGGGCAGGGCCTATGGCTACACCTTC	CASSDPGRAYGYTF
TRBD2	many	TRBJ2-1	TRBV5-6	TGTGCCAGCAGGACTAGCGGGGAGTATAATGAGCAGTTCTTC	CASRTSGEYNEQFF
NA	many	TRBJ1-5	TRBV18	TGTGCCAGCTCACCATTAGGACAGCTAAATCAGCCCCAGCATTTT	CASSPLGQLNQPQHF
NA	many	TRBJ1-1	TRBV20-1	TGCAGTGCTAGAACGGGGGCCAAGAACACTGAAGCTTTCTTT	CSARTGAKNTEAFF
TRBD1	NA	TRBJ2-7	TRBV3-1	TGTGCCAGCAGCCTGGCAGGGGGTCCCTCCTACGAGCAGTACTTC	CASSLAGGPSYEQYF
NA	NA	TRBJ1-6	TRBV20-1	TGCAGTGCCCAAAGCGCCTACTCCTATAATTCACCCCTCCACTTT	CSAQSAYSYNSPLHF
NA	many	TRBJ2-2	TRBV2	TGTGCCAGCAGGCAAGACTCTCTGAACACCGGGGAGCTGTTTTTT	CASRQDSLNTGELFF
TRBD2	many	TRBJ2-5	TRBV12-3/TRBV12-4	TGTGCCAGCAGCCATGCGGGGGGCCTTGAGACCCAGTACTTC	CASSHAGGLETQYF
NA	NA	TRBJ2-2	TRBV20-1	TGCAGTGCTAGAGATCTACGGACAGCGAACACCGGGGAGCTGTTTTTT	CSARDLRTANTGELFF
NA	many	TRBJ2-5	TRBV12-5	TGTGCTAGTGCCCGGGACGGTACAGATCGAGAGACCCAGTACTTC	CASARDGTDRETQYF
TRBD1	many	TRBJ2-2	TRBV13	TGTGCCAGCAGCCGGGACAGCTATACCGGGGAGCTGTTTTTT	CASSRDSYTGELFF
NA	many	TRBJ2-6	TRBV7-9	TGTGCCAGCAGCTTAGCGGGAGGGGGCGCTGGGGCCAACGTCCTGACTTTC	CASSLAGGGAGANVLTF
NA	many	TRBJ1-1	TRBV20-1	TGCAGTGCTAGAGGGAGTAGGGCCTTGAACACTGAAGCTTTCTTT	CSARGSRALNTEAFF
NA	NA	TRBJ1-2	TRBV6-6	TGTGCCACTTCAACCGAGGGAGGGAACTATGGCTACACCTTC	CATSTEGGNYGYTF
NA	NA	TRBJ1-2	TRBV5-6	TGTGCCAGCAGCTTTGTCGGGGAGGAGAACTATGGCTACACCTTC	CASSFVGEENYGYTF
TRBD1	many	TRBJ2-6	TRBV6-1	TGTGCCAGCAGTGAACGGCTTAGGACAGGGTTGTCAGGGGCCAACGTCCTGACTTTC	CASSERLRTGLSGANVLTF
NA	NA	TRBJ2-2	TRBV5-6	TGTGCCAGCAGCCGAGGAGGGAGGAATATGAACACCGGGGAGCTGTTTTTT	CASSRGGRNMNTGELFF
TRBD2	many	TRBJ2-3	TRBV19	TGTGCCAGTAGTATAATGGGACTAGCGGTTAGCACAGATACGCAGTATTTT	CASSIMGLAVSTDTQYF
TRBD1	NA	TRBJ1-6	TRBV12-3/TRBV12-4	TGTGCCAGCAGCATAGGGAGGACAGGGGGGATTTCACCCCTCCACTTT	CASSIGRTGGISPLHF
TRBD2	many	TRBJ2-2	TRBV2	TGTGCCAGCAGACGGGGGGGAGGCGGGGAGCTGTTTTTT	CASRRGGGGELFF
TRBD1	many	TRBJ2-7	TRBV7-8	TGTGCCAGCAGCAAGGGACAGGGGTTGGCCCTTGGGCAGTACTTC	CASSKGQGLALGQYF
TRBD1	few	TRBJ2-7	TRBV7-7	TGTGCCAGCAGCGCCCGGGACAGCTACGAGCAGTACTTC	CASSARDSYEQYF
NA	many	TRBJ2-1	TRBV3-1	TGTGCCAGCAGCCAGGGGCTAGACACCGGACGAAATGAGCAGTTCTTC	CASSQGLDTGRNEQFF
TRBD1	few	TRBJ1-1	TRBV4-1	TGCGCCAGCAGACGACAGGGCCGCACTGAAGCTTTCTTT	CASRRQGRTEAFF
NA	NA	TRBJ1-4	TRBV4-1	TGCGCCAGCAGCCGATTCGGGTCACGGGCAGGAAAACTGTTTTTT	CASSRFGSRAGKLFF
NA	NA	TRBJ1-1	TRBV11-2	TGTGCCAGCAGCTTAGAGTGGACACCGAACACTGAAGCTTTCTTT	CASSLEWTPNTEAFF
NA	few	TRBJ1-1	TRBV20-1	TGCAGTGCTAGTTGGGGGGCTGAAGCTTTCTTT	CSASWGAEAFF
NA	few	TRBJ2-3	TRBV6-1	TGTGCCAGCAGTGATCGGCGAGACTGGAGCACAGATACGCAGTATTTT	CASSDRRDWSTDTQYF
NA	few	TRBJ1-2	TRBV7-8	TGTGCCAGCAGCACCTTGGACGTTTTATCGGATTATGGCTACACCTTC	CASSTLDVLSDYGYTF